A selection of T cell receptor beta chains follows, all from one sample in a study of blood T cell repertoires in COVID-19. Method: immunoSEQ multiplex PCR; TCRdb's copy keeps in-frame clones and lacks some. The sample contains 90,000 to 110,000 clones, about 87% of which appear only once. Sequencing was carried out using peripheral blood. The receptors were sampled from a human donor in a cohort sampled during active COVID-19. Each CDR3 is given with its conserved first and last residue. A D gene is named only where the DNA matches it firmly. Where a row states a size, it is once, few, many or the class of an expanded clone; other rows omit it.

d_call	v_call	j_call	clone_size	cdr3_nt	cdr3_aa
TRBD1	TRBV6-6	TRBJ2-7	NA	TGTGCCAGCAGTTACCCTCCCGCAGGGGGAATCGAGCAGTACTTC	CASSYPPAGGIEQYF
TRBD1	TRBV7-8	TRBJ1-1	NA	TGTGCCAGCAGCGGACAGGGTATGAACACTGAAGCTTTCTTT	CASSGQGMNTEAFF
NA	TRBV14	TRBJ1-1	NA	TGTGCCAGCAGCCAGCTCAGGGGCCGGGACACTGAAGCTTTCTTT	CASSQLRGRDTEAFF
TRBD2	TRBV19	TRBJ2-2	NA	TGTGCCAGTAGTATTGGGGGGGCCGGGGAGCTGTTTTTT	CASSIGGAGELFF
NA	TRBV5-1	TRBJ2-7	NA	TGCGCCAGCAGCTTGGACCCAGGGAACTACGAGCAGTACTTC	CASSLDPGNYEQYF
NA	TRBV7-8	TRBJ2-4	NA	TGTGCCAGCAGCCCAGAAGGGTGGGGCCCCGAAAACATTCAGTACTTC	CASSPEGWGPENIQYF
TRBD2	TRBV7-2	TRBJ2-3	NA	TGTGCCAGCGGGGCTAGCGGGAGGTCCTCAGATACGCAGTATTTT	CASGASGRSSDTQYF
NA	TRBV4-1	TRBJ1-4	NA	TGCGCCAGCAGCCAAGATGGGTCAGGGGTCAGGGAAAAACTGTTTTTT	CASSQDGSGVREKLFF
TRBD1	TRBV7-3	TRBJ1-1	NA	TGTGCCAGCAGCCCACAGGGGGCGAACACTGAAGCTTTCTTT	CASSPQGANTEAFF
NA	TRBV15	TRBJ2-1	once	TGTGCCACCAGCAGAGGAGACAATGAGCAGTTCTTC	CATSRGDNEQFF
NA	TRBV6-5	TRBJ2-5	NA	TGTGCCAGCCTCCGGAGGGGAGAGACCCAGTACTTC	CASLRRGETQYF
TRBD2	TRBV4-1	TRBJ2-1	NA	TGCGCCAGCAGCCAGGGACTAGCGCAGAGCTCCTACAATGAGCAGTTCTTC	CASSQGLAQSSYNEQFF
TRBD1	TRBV12-5	TRBJ1-4	NA	TGTGCTAGTGGGCCCGGACAGGGCGATGAAAAACTGTTTTTT	CASGPGQGDEKLFF
NA	TRBV14	TRBJ1-1	NA	TGTGCCAGCAGCCAAGTTGCAGGGTCTGAAGCTTTCTTT	CASSQVAGSEAFF
NA	TRBV20-1	TRBJ1-5	NA	TGCAGTGCTAGTCTCAAGCCGGGATCCAATCAGCCCCAGCATTTT	CSASLKPGSNQPQHF
TRBD2	TRBV7-9	TRBJ2-3	few	TGTGCCAGCAGCTTATCAGCGGGAGGGCCATCAGATACGCAGTATTTT	CASSLSAGGPSDTQYF
TRBD2	TRBV7-7	TRBJ2-2	NA	TGTGCCAGCAGCTACAGAATTCCGGGACTAGCGGGAGTAGGGACCGGGGAGCTGTTTTTT	CASSYRIPGLAGVGTGELFF
TRBD2	TRBV4-1	TRBJ2-6	once	TGCGCCAGCAGCCAAGGCCCACTAGCGGGAGGGAGACCTGGGGCCAACGTCCTGACTTTC	CASSQGPLAGGRPGANVLTF
NA	TRBV5-5	TRBJ1-5	NA	TGTGCCAGCAGCTTGGTTTCTCTCCGGGGTCAGCCCCAGCATTTT	CASSLVSLRGQPQHF
TRBD1	TRBV6-1	TRBJ2-7	NA	TGTGCCAGCGGTGCCTCGGGTGGGACAGCAACCATAACCTACGAGCAGTACTTC	CASGASGGTATITYEQYF
NA	TRBV29-1	TRBJ1-1	NA	TGCAGCGTTGGGAGCCGAATGACCCGGAACACTGAAGCTTTCTTT	CSVGSRMTRNTEAFF
NA	TRBV7-8	TRBJ1-5	NA	TGTGCCAGCAGCCGGGGCACAGTTACCCCTAATCAGCCCCAGCATTTT	CASSRGTVTPNQPQHF
TRBD1	TRBV6-5	TRBJ2-1	NA	TGTGCCAGCAGTCCGGACAGGCGGAGTACCAATGAGCAGTTCTTC	CASSPDRRSTNEQFF
NA	TRBV9	TRBJ1-1	NA	TGTGCCAGCAGCGTAGTATCGACGGGGAACACTGAAGCTTTCTTT	CASSVVSTGNTEAFF
NA	TRBV5-1	TRBJ1-1	NA	TGCGCCAGCAGCCCGAGGACAGACCCGAACACTGAAGCTTTCTTT	CASSPRTDPNTEAFF
NA	TRBV12-3/TRBV12-4	TRBJ2-7	NA	TGTGCCAGCAGTCCCACCGGAGCCTACGAGCAGTACTTC	CASSPTGAYEQYF
NA	TRBV19	TRBJ1-2	few	TGTGCCAGTAGTATCGGTAGGACACAGGGCTACACCTTC	CASSIGRTQGYTF
NA	TRBV27	TRBJ1-3	few	TGTGCCAGCAGTTCGTCAGGGCTCCGAAACACCATATATTTT	CASSSSGLRNTIYF
NA	TRBV12-3/TRBV12-4	TRBJ2-2	NA	TGTGCCAGCAGTCCCGACACCGGGGAGCTGTTTTTT	CASSPDTGELFF
TRBD1	TRBV29-1	TRBJ1-3	NA	TGCAGCGTCGAGACAGGGGGAAACACCATATATTTT	CSVETGGNTIYF
NA	TRBV3-1/TRBV3-2	TRBJ2-7	NA	TGTGCCAGCAGCCCCGAACGGGACTCCTACGAGCAGTACTTC	CASSPERDSYEQYF
NA	TRBV10-2	TRBJ2-7	NA	TGCGCCAGCAGTGGCAGTTACGAGCAGTACTTC	CASSGSYEQYF
TRBD1	TRBV24-1	TRBJ1-1	NA	TGTGCCACCGTCGGGGACAGGGGAGAAGCTTTCTTT	CATVGDRGEAFF
TRBD1	TRBV19	TRBJ2-2	NA	TGTGCCAGTAGTATGGGACAGGGGGTTGTCACCGGGGAGCTGTTTTTT	CASSMGQGVVTGELFF
TRBD2	TRBV7-3	TRBJ2-3	NA	TGTGCCAGCAGCCAAGCGGGGGGAAGCACAGATACGCAGTATTTT	CASSQAGGSTDTQYF
NA	TRBV14	TRBJ1-1	NA	TGTGCCAGCAGCCAAGAACCCAGGACACGAAGGGCTGAAGCTTTCTTT	CASSQEPRTRRAEAFF
TRBD1	TRBV6-4	TRBJ2-1	NA	TGTGCCAGCAGTGACAGGGCAGGGGGTAACAATGAGCAGTTCTTC	CASSDRAGGNNEQFF
NA	TRBV5-4	TRBJ2-2	NA	TGTGCCAGCAGCTCTCTAGAAGCCGGGGAGCTGTTTTTT	CASSSLEAGELFF
TRBD2	TRBV24-1	TRBJ2-3	NA	TGTGCCACCAGTGATTTTCAGCGGGGAAGCCCACCGGGCACAGATACGCAGTATTTT	CATSDFQRGSPPGTDTQYF
NA	TRBV9	TRBJ2-3	NA	TGTGCCAGCAGCGTAGCCGGGGTTACGGATACGCAGTATTTT	CASSVAGVTDTQYF
TRBD2	TRBV3-1/TRBV3-2	TRBJ2-5	NA	TGTGCCAGCAGCCAACTAGCGGGGGAGACCCAGTACTTC	CASSQLAGETQYF
TRBD1	TRBV6-5	TRBJ2-5	NA	TGTGCCAGCAGTTACTCACTCGGGACAGGGTCAAGGACCCAGTACTTC	CASSYSLGTGSRTQYF
NA	TRBV5-1	TRBJ2-1	NA	TGCGCCAGCAGCGCAAGCGTGGGTGAGCAGTTCTTC	CASSASVGEQFF
NA	TRBV12-5	TRBJ1-2	NA	TGTGCTAGTGGTTCAGGTCCCCGCGCCAGGGCCAACTATGGCTACACCTTC	CASGSGPRARANYGYTF
TRBD2	TRBV9	TRBJ2-3	NA	TGTGCCAGCGATAATAGCGGGAGAGGGGCAGATACGCAGTATTTT	CASDNSGRGADTQYF